The next 31 T cell receptor beta chains were all read from a single sample in a study of blood T cells in healthy people across ages. Alongside a J-beta primer mix, a sample-barcoded 5' primer served in a second PCR lasting roughly 6 to 11 cycles. TCRdb ran MiXCR on the 5' RACE reads and lists one entry per CDR3 protein. The sample has about 800,000 distinct CDR3 sequences, around 25% seen once; the top ten hold roughly 3.8%. The same data also contributed to another study, on T cells of mothers and their children.

Sequencing was done on a sample of blood. The origin of the receptors is a boy between 10 and 17 years old in good health.

The chain combines TRBV20-1 with TRBJ2-1, with 11 bases fitting TRBD2. Trimming removed 5 bases from V and 5 bases from J; junction bases left unmatched: 8. The CDR3 is made up of 15 amino acids. The germline V gene encodes CDR1 DFQATT and CDR2 SNEGSKA (reference sequence). CDR3 coding DNA: TGCAGTGCTCGGCCGGGGACTAGCGGTAACAATGAGCAGTTCTTC. Translating gives CSARPGTSGNNEQFF.

Only a few counts were recorded for this clonotype. J is TRBJ2-1 and V is TRBV29-1, with 10 bases aligning to TRBD2. The CDR3 covers 15 residues. The germline V gene has CDR1 SQVTM and CDR2 ANQGSEA. The trim removed 6 bases at V and 4 bases at J, leaving 9 bases unmatched. CDR3 region: CSVGKLAGRYNEQFF. CDR3 in DNA: TGCAGCGTGGGGAAACTAGCGGGGAGATACAATGAGCAGTTCTTC.

This clonotype was observed a handful of times. The rearrangement uses TRBV5-5 and TRBJ2-5; TRBD2 agrees at 7 bases. CDR1 is SGHKS and CDR2 is YYEKEE in the germline V gene (reference sequence). The junction had 14 bases not matched to a gene; V was cut back by 6 bases and J by 0 bases. The CDR3 loop spans 17 amino acids. The DNA of the CDR3 is TGTGCCAGCACCACGCTCGTGGCGGGAGTGTACCAAGAGACCCAGTACTTC. Translation: CASTTLVAGVYQETQYF.

This clonotype appeared once. V usage is TRBV12-3 or TRBV12-4 and J usage is TRBJ1-1; D remains unclear. This CDR3 has 13 amino acids. V lost 6 bases and J 10 bases, leaving 18 bases between the germline ends. CDR3 bases: TGTGCCAGCAGGGCTATCTGGGGAGAGGGAGCTTTCTTT. Translated: CASRAIWGEGAFF.

This clonotype was observed a few times. Relative to the germline gene, one junction end is altered; a read error may explain this. CDR3 sequence (DNA): TGCAGTGCTAGAGCCGGGACTAGCGTTCTTGAGCGGTTCTTC. As protein: CSARAGTSVLERFF. The rearrangement joins TRBV20-1 to TRBJ2-1; 10 bases map to TRBD2. This CDR3 contains 14 residues. The germline CDR1 and CDR2 sequences are DFQATT and SNEGSKA (reference sequence).

This clonotype has more than one count but fewer than ten. V gene TRBV6-6 combines with J gene TRBJ2-1, with D possibly being TRBD1 (6 bases). This CDR3 spans 13 amino acids. V lost 10 bases and J lost 5, with 15 bases in between. CDR1 is MNHNY and CDR2 is SVGAGI in the germline V gene (reference sequence). The CDR3 loop reads CAIADSLNNEQFF. The CDR3 nucleotides read TGTGCCATCGCGGACAGCTTAAACAATGAGCAGTTCTTC.

The J gene is TRBJ2-6, the V gene TRBV4-3; TRBD1 agrees at 8 bases. Trimming at V came to 0 bases and at J to 11 bases, leaving 9 bases not matched to a gene. Looked up from germline, CDR1 is LGHNA and CDR2 is YSLEER. The CDR3 spans 16 residues. The CDR3 loop reads CASSQDLAGGFYVLTF. The CDR3 DNA is TGCGCCAGCAGCCAAGATTTGGCAGGGGGCTTTTACGTCCTGACTTTC.

The rearrangement uses TRBV7-2 and TRBJ2-3; 7 bases are shared with TRBD2. The length of the CDR3 is 18 residues. The trim removed 4 bases at V and 4 bases at J, leaving 17 bases unmatched. CDR1 is SGHTA, CDR2 FQGNSA, per germline. The CDR3 loop reads CASSSRTSSNLVADTQYF. The CDR3 region has the DNA TGTGCCAGCAGCTCAAGGACTAGTAGTAATTTAGTCGCAGATACGCAGTATTTT.

V gene TRBV4-1 combines with J gene TRBJ2-7, with D maybe TRBD2 (5 bases). This CDR3 region has 16 residues. Per the germline V gene, CDR1 is MGHRA and CDR2 is YSYEKL. With 0 bases removed from V and 3 bases from J, the gap between germline ends came to 15 bases. CDR3 DNA: TGCGCCAGCAGCCAAGATGTGGCTAGCCGTATCTACGAGCAGTACTTC. As protein: CASSQDVASRIYEQYF.

This clonotype has just a few counts. V usage is TRBV28 and J usage is TRBJ2-7; D remains unclear. Germline loops: CDR1 MDHEN, CDR2 SYDVKM. V lost 6 bases to trimming and J lost 0 bases, with 18 bases between them. The CDR3 totals 16 residues. The CDR3 sequence: CASSPESGWSSYEQYF. CDR3 sequence (DNA): TGTGCCAGCAGCCCAGAATCGGGTTGGAGCTCCTACGAGCAGTACTTC.

The gene calls are TRBV7-8 and TRBJ2-3; D gene unclear. This CDR3 contains 14 residues. V was cut by 6 bases and J by 1 base, with 11 bases left in between. Germline CDR1 is SGHVS and CDR2 is FQNEAQ. CDR3 DNA sequence: TGTGCCAGCAGGAACGGTGGGGGCACAGATACGCAGTATTTT. Protein product: CASRNGGGTDTQYF.

This clonotype was seen more than once but under ten times. V usage is TRBV7-2 and J usage is TRBJ2-5, with D possibly matching TRBD1 (6 bases). TRBJ2-7 matches the DNA end more closely, so the J call is doubtful. CDR1 and CDR2 (germline): SGHTA, FQGNSA. The CDR3 spans 16 residues. The CDR3 loop is CASSLVVGTKSHEQYF. CDR3 in DNA: TGTGCCAGCAGCTTGGTAGTCGGGACAAAGTCCCACGAGCAGTACTTC.

As regards this clonotype: The junction shows a germline mismatch at one end, possibly a read error. The chain carries TRBV9 and TRBJ1-2, with a possible D match to TRBD1 (6 bases). The germline gives CDR1 SGDLS, CDR2 YYNGEE. This CDR3 has 15 amino acids. CDR3 DNA: TGTGCCAGCAGCGTAGCCGGGTCAGGGGAGGATGGCTCCACCTTC. Amino acids: CASSVAGSGEDGSTF.

The CDR3 DNA sequence: TGTGCCAGCTCACCACGTCTATCCCCAATAAGAGACGGAGATTTCTACGAGCAGTACTTC. Protein: CASSPRLSPIRDGDFYEQYF. The chain combines TRBV18 with TRBJ2-7; D call uncertain. Trimming left V 1 base short and J 3 bases short, with 28 bases between. Germline V gives CDR1 KGHSH, CDR2 LQKENI. There are 20 residues in the CDR3.

V is TRBV29-1 and J is TRBJ2-3; no definite D call. There are 16 residues in the CDR3. V lost 1 base and J lost 1, with 15 bases in between. Germline loops: CDR1 SQVTM, CDR2 ANQGSEA. The CDR3 DNA is TGCAGCGTTGAAGGTCAGAAGGCCACCCGCACAGATACGCAGTATTTT. Protein product: CSVEGQKATRTDTQYF.

The rearrangement uses TRBV29-1 and TRBJ2-7; TRBD1 aligns across 9 bases. J was trimmed by 5 bases and V by 4 bases; bases with no gene match: 6. In germline, CDR1 is SQVTM, CDR2 ANQGSEA. The CDR3 is made up of 13 amino acids. In DNA form, the CDR3 reads TGCAGCGTTGTATCGGACAGGGGAGACGAGCAGTACTTC. Residues: CSVVSDRGDEQYF.

This chain links TRBV7-8 with TRBJ2-7; 11 bases agree with TRBD2. Germline-derived CDR1 and CDR2 are SGHVS and FQNEAQ. This CDR3 comprises 15 residues. The junction had 3 bases not matched to a gene; V was cut back by 2 bases and J by 3 bases. The CDR3 region has the DNA TGTGCCAGCAGCTTAACTAGCGGGAGTATCTACGAGCAGTACTTC. The encoded protein is CASSLTSGSIYEQYF.

This chain joins TRBV2 and TRBJ2-5; possible D gene TRBD2, 6 bases. The DNA matches TRBJ2-1 better at its end, which makes the J call doubtful. This CDR3 spans 16 amino acids. Germline assignment: CDR1 SNHLY and CDR2 FYNNEI. The CDR3 bases are TGTGCCACAGAGAGGCCTAGCGTACCGCCCTACAATGAGCAGTTCTTC. It specifies CATERPSVPPYNEQFF.

The rearrangement joins TRBV4-3 to TRBJ1-4, with 7 bases aligning to TRBD1. The germline V gene has CDR1 LGHNA and CDR2 YSLEER. The CDR3 length is 16 residues. Unmatched junction bases numbered 9, after V lost 0 bases and J lost 8 bases. CDR3 amino acids: CASSQDVPGGSEKLFF. CDR3 nucleotides: TGCGCCAGCAGCCAAGATGTACCAGGGGGGAGCGAAAAACTGTTTTTT.

J is TRBJ2-6 and V is TRBV20-1, with D perhaps matching TRBD1 (5 bases). The germline V gene has CDR1 DFQATT and CDR2 SNEGSKA (reference sequence). The germline V and J ends were trimmed by 6 bases and 0 bases, with 18 bases remaining between them. This CDR3 has 17 residues. DNA of the CDR3: TGCAGTGCCCCACAGGTTTCTGTCCTCTCTGGGGCCAACGTCCTGACTTTC. Protein sequence: CSAPQVSVLSGANVLTF.

This clonotype was counted a few times. It may be a read error: a sequence one base away is much more abundant. The CDR3 carries no conserved terminal phenylalanine or tryptophan, so it likely arises from a read error. CDR3 amino acids: CASSSSLGFWATGTSYEQYL. The DNA for the CDR3 is TGCGCCAGCAGCTCTTCCTTGGGTTTCTGGGCGACCGGGACCTCCTACGAGCAGTACCTC. This chain joins TRBV5-1 and TRBJ2-7; D is perhaps TRBD1 or TRBD2 (5 bases each). The CDR3 is 20 amino acids. Germline CDR1 and CDR2: SGHRS and YFSETQ. V was trimmed by 3 bases and J by 0 bases, leaving 28 bases between them.

The V and J genes are TRBV7-2 and TRBJ2-5; TRBD2 might be the D (5 bases). The assigned J gene may be wrong: the sequence end matches TRBJ2-7 better. Germline V gene data show CDR1 as SGHTA and CDR2 as FQGNSA. The CDR3 contains 15 residues. The CDR3 reads CASKAQDSVTYEQYF. The CDR3 nucleotides read TGTGCCAGCAAGGCCCAGGACTCTGTAACCTACGAGCAGTACTTC.

The chain uses TRBV3-1 and TRBJ2-2; TRBD2 matches 13 bases. J was trimmed by 5 bases and V by 1 base; bases with no gene match: 7. The CDR3 has 18 amino acids. The germline CDR1 and CDR2 sequences are LGHDT and YNNKEL (reference sequence). The CDR3 spells CASSQVRLLAGGTGELFF. CDR3 DNA sequence: TGTGCCAGCAGCCAAGTCCGGTTACTAGCGGGGGGGACCGGGGAGCTGTTTTTT.

The rearrangement links TRBV28 to TRBJ1-1; D remains ambiguous. The V end lost 8 bases, the J end lost 3 bases, and 19 bases lay between the germline ends. This CDR3 region has 15 residues. Germline V lookup: CDR1 MDHEN, CDR2 SYDVKM. Here the CDR3 reads CASGSPAWRDTEAFF. The DNA for the CDR3 is TGTGCCAGCGGATCCCCAGCGTGGCGGGACACTGAAGCTTTCTTT.

The chain has TRBV10-3 and TRBJ2-1; D assignment may be TRBD1 or TRBD2 (5 bases each). Germline V lookup: CDR1 ENHRY, CDR2 SYGVKD. The CDR3 is 16 amino acids. The germline V and J ends were trimmed by 0 bases and 0 bases, with 9 bases remaining between them. CDR3 nucleotide sequence: TGTGCCATCAGTGAGTCGAGGGGCCTCTCCTACAATGAGCAGTTCTTC. Translation: CAISESRGLSYNEQFF.

This clonotype was detected ten times or more. This chain connects TRBV9 to TRBJ2-5; perhaps TRBD1 as D (5 bases). Germline V gene data show CDR1 as SGDLS and CDR2 as YYNGEE. The CDR3 has 13 residues. V lost 0 bases and J 2 bases, leaving 5 bases between the germline ends. CDR3 loop: CASSVGQQETQYF. The CDR3 nucleotides read TGTGCCAGCAGCGTAGGACAGCAAGAGACCCAGTACTTC.

This clonotype showed up just a few times. The rearrangement uses TRBV6-1 and TRBJ1-2, with 7 bases matching TRBD1. The junction had 8 bases not matched to a gene; V was cut back by 4 bases and J by 0 bases. The germline gives CDR1 MNHNS, CDR2 SASEGT. CDR3 length: 16 residues. The CDR3, as DNA: TGTGCCAGCAGTGGTCGTCGACAGGGAGCTAACTATGGCTACACCTTC. Translation gives CASSGRRQGANYGYTF.

This chain joins TRBV4-1 and TRBJ2-5, with 7 bases matching TRBD1. The J call is uncertain, as TRBJ2-7 better fits the DNA end. The CDR3 consists of 16 residues. Germline loops: CDR1 MGHRA, CDR2 YSYEKL. CDR3 in amino acids: CASSQDPMTGIYEQYF. CDR3 coding DNA: TGCGCCAGCAGCCAAGATCCGATGACAGGGATCTACGAGCAGTACTTC.

This clonotype turned up a few times. The chain carries TRBV4-3 and TRBJ1-5; D perhaps matches TRBD1 (6 bases). Deletions cut 0 bases from V and 6 bases from J, with 9 bases between. The CDR3 is 14 amino acids. Germline CDR1 reads LGHNA; CDR2 reads YSLEER. CDR3 in DNA: TGCGCCAGCAGCCAAGACAGGGGAACTCAGCCCCAGCATTTT. This encodes CASSQDRGTQPQHF.

Note on this clonotype: The junction does not match germline at one end; this may be a read error. CDR3: CAISPHQGIEAFF. CDR3 sequence (DNA): TGCGCCATCAGTCCACATCAGGGGATCGAAGCTTTCTTT. The V gene is TRBV10-3, the J gene TRBJ1-1; tentative D call: TRBD1 (6 bases). CDR3 length: 13 residues. Germline assignment: CDR1 ENHRY and CDR2 SYGVKD.

The genes are TRBV6-2 or TRBV6-3 and TRBJ1-1; D not certain. This CDR3 contains 11 residues. The ends were cut back, 6 bases at V and 6 bases at J, with 8 bases in the middle. Germline lookup yields CDR1 MNHEY and CDR2 SVGEGT. The CDR3 spells CASSGYAEAFF. The CDR3 DNA reads as TGTGCCAGCAGCGGATATGCTGAAGCTTTCTTT.